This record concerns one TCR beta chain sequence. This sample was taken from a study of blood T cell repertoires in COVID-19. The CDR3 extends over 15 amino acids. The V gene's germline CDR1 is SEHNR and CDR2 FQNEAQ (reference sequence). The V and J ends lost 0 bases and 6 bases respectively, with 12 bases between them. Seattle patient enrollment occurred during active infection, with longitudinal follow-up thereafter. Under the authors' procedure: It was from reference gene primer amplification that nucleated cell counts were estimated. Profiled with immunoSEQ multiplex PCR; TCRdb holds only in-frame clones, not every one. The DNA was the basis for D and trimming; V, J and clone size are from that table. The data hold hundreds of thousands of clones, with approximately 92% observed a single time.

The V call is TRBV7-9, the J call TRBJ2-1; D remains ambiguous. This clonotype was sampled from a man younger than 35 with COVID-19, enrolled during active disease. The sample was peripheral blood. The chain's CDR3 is CASSLALVLSNEQFF. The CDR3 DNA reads TGTGCCAGCAGCTTAGCGCTAGTACTCTCCAATGAGCAGTTCTTC.